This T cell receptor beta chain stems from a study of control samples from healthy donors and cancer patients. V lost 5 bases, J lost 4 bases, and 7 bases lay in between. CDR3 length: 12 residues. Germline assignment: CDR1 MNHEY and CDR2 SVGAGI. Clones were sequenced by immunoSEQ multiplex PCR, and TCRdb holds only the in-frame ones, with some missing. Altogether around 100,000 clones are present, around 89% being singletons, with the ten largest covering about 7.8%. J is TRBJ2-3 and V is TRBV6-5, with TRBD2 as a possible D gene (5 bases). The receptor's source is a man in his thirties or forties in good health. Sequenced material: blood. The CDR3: CASSMRADTQYF. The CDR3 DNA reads TGTGCCAGCAGTATGAGGGCAGATACGCAGTATTTT.